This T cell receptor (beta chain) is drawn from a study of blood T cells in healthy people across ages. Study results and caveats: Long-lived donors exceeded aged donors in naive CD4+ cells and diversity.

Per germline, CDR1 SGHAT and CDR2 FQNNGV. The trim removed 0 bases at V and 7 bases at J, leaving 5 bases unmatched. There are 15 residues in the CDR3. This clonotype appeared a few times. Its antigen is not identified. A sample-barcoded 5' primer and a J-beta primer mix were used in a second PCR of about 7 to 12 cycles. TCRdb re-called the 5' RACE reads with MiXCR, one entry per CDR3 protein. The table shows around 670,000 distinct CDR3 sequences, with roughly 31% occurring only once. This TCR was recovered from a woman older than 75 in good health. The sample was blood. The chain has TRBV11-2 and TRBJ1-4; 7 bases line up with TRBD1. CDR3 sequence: CASSLDSGGSEKLFF. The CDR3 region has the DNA TGTGCCAGCAGCTTAGATTCAGGGGGAAGTGAAAAACTGTTTTTT.